The present T cell receptor beta chain was sequenced within a study of beta chain features in type 1 diabetes. Across the study: Some 99 million sorted cells were examined across all samples. Broader study findings: A greater similarity of naive, central memory and Treg TCRB repertoires was seen among patients than among healthy donors. Whether HLA type influences TCRB rearrangement remained unresolved here.

Between the trimmed V and J ends, which lost 6 bases and 6 bases, there was a span of 15 bases. The CDR3 runs 13 residues. Per germline, CDR1 SQVTM and CDR2 ANQGSEA. Concerning this clone itself: Its antigen is as yet unknown.

cDNA synthesis used the whole RNA isolate, giving expressed TCRB sequences. Approximately 3.6 million reads, on average, came from each naive, central memory and regulatory T cell sample. Data came from immunoSEQ multiplex PCR; TCRdb stores just in-frame clones and leaves some out. Of under 900,000 clones listed, about a sixth are singletons. Input material: naive CD4+ T cells from blood. The V call is TRBV29-1, the J call TRBJ1-5; the D gene is possibly TRBD1 (6 bases). This clonotype was sampled from a woman younger than 35 in good health. The CDR3 nucleotides read TGCAGCGTAAAACAGGGATTAGGTCAGCCCCAGCATTTT. Translating it yields CSVKQGLGQPQHF.